Each of the 4 T cell receptor beta chains below was sequenced from the same sample in a study of blood T cell repertoires in COVID-19. The method was immunoSEQ multiplex PCR; TCRdb's version includes in-frame clones alone and lacks a portion of them. The sample shows around 370,000 clones, 85% to 90% of them seen only once. Specimen: peripheral blood. These receptors originate from a man between 18 and 29 years old with active or convalescent COVID-19.

This clone was observed once. This sequence joins TRBV5-1 and TRBJ2-3; 11 nucleotides agree with TRBD2. From germline, CDR1 is SGHRS and CDR2 YFSETQ. Trimming at V came to 2 bases and at J to 0 bases, leaving 8 bases not matched to a gene. The CDR3 loop spans 18 amino acids. CDR3 residues: CASSFGTSGISSTDTQYF. The CDR3 nucleotides are TGCGCCAGCAGCTTCGGGACTAGCGGTATATCTAGCACAGATACGCAGTATTTT.

J is TRBJ2-3 and V is TRBV29-1; 7 bases are shared with TRBD1. The CDR3 spans 17 residues. Germline V gives CDR1 SQVTM, CDR2 ANQGSEA. The V gene end was trimmed by 3 bases and the J gene end by 2 bases; junction bases not matched to a gene: 14. CDR3 sequence (DNA): TGCAGCGTTGACGCGACAGGGATAAGAATCTCCACAGATACGCAGTATTTT. Its protein product is CSVDATGIRISTDTQYF.

The chain uses TRBV19 and TRBJ2-7; 9 bases agree with TRBD2. The CDR3 extends over 14 amino acids. Per germline, CDR1 LNHDA and CDR2 SQIVND (reference sequence). V lost 4 bases, J lost 3 bases, and 4 bases stayed unmatched. CDR3 in DNA: TGTGCCAGTAGTACAATAGCGGGGGTCTACGAGCAGTACTTC. This sequence encodes CASSTIAGVYEQYF.

The V gene is TRBV12-3 or TRBV12-4, the J gene TRBJ2-5; D might be TRBD1 (6 bases). The CDR3 loop spans 13 amino acids. The V end was cut by 5 bases, the J end by 1 base, with 8 bases between. CDR3 sequence: CASSHRVQETQYF. CDR3 nucleotides: TGTGCCAGCAGTCACAGGGTCCAAGAGACCCAGTACTTC.